The T cell receptor (beta chain) under discussion was sequenced for a study of OX40 agonist ivuxolimab in advanced cancers. With 4 bases clipped from V and 1 base from J, the junction kept 12 bases outside the gene matches. Germline V CDR1 and CDR2: SGHVT, SQSDAQ. This CDR3 comprises 18 residues. The table came from immunoSEQ multiplex PCR; TCRdb's copy has only in-frame clones and leaves some out. The sample yields fewer than 75,000 clones, about 89% seen once. The sample consisted of CD4+ or CD8+ T cells sorted from blood, taken in a trial of the OX40 agonist ivuxolimab. The sequence came from an adult with an advanced solid tumor such as melanoma, head and neck, liver or kidney cancer. The chain has TRBV7-4 and TRBJ1-5; 8 bases fit TRBD1. The chain's CDR3 is CASSSFGTGTISNQPQHF. Written as DNA, the CDR3 is TGTGCCAGCAGCTCCTTCGGGACAGGTACTATAAGCAATCAGCCCCAGCATTTT.